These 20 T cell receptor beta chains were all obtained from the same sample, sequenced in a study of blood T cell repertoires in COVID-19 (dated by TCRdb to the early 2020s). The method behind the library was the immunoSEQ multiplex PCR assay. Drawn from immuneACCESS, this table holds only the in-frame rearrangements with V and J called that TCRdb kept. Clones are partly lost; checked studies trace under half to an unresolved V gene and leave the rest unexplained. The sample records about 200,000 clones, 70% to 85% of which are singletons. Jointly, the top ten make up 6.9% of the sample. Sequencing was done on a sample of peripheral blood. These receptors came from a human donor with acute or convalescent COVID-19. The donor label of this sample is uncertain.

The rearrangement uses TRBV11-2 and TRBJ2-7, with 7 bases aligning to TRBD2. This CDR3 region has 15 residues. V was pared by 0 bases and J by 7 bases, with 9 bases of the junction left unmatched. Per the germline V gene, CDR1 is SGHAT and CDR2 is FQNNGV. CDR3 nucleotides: TGTGCCAGCAGCTTAGATTCGGGGGGAAAAGAAGAGCAGTACTTC. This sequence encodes CASSLDSGGKEEQYF.

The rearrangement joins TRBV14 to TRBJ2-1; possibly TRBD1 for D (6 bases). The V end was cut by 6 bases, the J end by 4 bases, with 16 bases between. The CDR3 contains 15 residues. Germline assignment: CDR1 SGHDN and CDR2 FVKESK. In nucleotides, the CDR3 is TGTGCCAGCAGTCCCAGGGGAAGTAATTACAATGAGCAGTTCTTC. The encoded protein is CASSPRGSNYNEQFF.

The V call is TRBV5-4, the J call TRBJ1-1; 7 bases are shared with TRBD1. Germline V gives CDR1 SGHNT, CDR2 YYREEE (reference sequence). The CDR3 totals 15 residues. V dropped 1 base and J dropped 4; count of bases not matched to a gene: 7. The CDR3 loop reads CASSLYIGGTTEAFF. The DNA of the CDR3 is TGTGCCAGCAGCTTGTACATAGGGGGCACCACTGAAGCTTTCTTT.

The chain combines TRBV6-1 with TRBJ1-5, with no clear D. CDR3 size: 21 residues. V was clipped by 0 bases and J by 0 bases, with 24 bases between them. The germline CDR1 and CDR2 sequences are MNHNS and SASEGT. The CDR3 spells CASSEAVGWGVGEYSNQPQHF. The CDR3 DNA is TGTGCCAGCAGTGAAGCGGTGGGTTGGGGAGTTGGGGAGTATAGCAATCAGCCCCAGCATTTT.

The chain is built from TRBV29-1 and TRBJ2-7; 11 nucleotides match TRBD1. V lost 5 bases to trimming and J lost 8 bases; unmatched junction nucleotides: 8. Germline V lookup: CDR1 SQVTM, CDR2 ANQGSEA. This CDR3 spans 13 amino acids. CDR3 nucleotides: TGCAGCGTTAACCTGGGACAGGGGGGAAAGCAGTACTTC. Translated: CSVNLGQGGKQYF.

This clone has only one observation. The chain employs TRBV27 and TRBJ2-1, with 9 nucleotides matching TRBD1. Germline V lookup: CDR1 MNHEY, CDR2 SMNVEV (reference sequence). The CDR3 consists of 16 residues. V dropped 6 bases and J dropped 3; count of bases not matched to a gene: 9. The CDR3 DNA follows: TGTGCCAGCAGCCCTCTGGGACAGGGTAACTACAATGAGCAGTTCTTC. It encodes CASSPLGQGNYNEQFF.

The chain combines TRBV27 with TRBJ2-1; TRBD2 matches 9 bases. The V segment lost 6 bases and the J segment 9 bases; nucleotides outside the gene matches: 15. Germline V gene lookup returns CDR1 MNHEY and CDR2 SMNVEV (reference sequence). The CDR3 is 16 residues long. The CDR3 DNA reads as TGTGCCAGCAGCCTAGGTCTGGCTAGCGGGGTGGGTGAGCAGTTCTTC. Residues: CASSLGLASGVGEQFF.

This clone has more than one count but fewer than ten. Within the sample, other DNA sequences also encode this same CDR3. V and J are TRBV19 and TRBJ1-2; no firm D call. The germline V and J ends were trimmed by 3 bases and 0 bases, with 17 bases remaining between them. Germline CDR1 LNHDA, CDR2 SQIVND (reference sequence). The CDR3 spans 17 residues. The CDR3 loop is CASSIFQAFPSNYGYTF. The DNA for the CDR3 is TGTGCCAGTAGTATTTTCCAGGCTTTCCCATCTAACTATGGCTACACCTTC.

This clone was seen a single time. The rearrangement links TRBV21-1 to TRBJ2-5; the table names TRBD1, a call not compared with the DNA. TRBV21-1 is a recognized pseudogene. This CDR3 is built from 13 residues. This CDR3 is CASNVHRDGTQYF. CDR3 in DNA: TGTGCCAGCAACGTCCACAGGGATGGGACCCAGTACTTC.

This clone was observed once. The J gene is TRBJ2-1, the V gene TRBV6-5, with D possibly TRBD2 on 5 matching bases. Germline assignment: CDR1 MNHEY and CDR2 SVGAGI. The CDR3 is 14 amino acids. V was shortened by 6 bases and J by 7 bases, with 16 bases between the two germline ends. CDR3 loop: CASRLGLPNNEQFF. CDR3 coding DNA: TGTGCCAGCAGGCTTGGACTTCCGAATAATGAGCAGTTCTTC.

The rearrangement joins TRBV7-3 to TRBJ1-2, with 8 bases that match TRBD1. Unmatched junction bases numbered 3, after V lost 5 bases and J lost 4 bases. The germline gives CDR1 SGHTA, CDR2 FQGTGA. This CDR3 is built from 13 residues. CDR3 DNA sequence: TGTGCCAGCAGCCCAGGGGGCCCCTATGGCTACACCTTC. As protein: CASSPGGPYGYTF.

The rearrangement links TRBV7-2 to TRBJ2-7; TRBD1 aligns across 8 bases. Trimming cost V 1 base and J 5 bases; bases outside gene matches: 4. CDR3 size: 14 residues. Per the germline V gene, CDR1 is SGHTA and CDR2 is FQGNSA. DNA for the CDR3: TGTGCCAGCAGCTTAGGACAGGGGATCCACGAGCAGTACTTC. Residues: CASSLGQGIHEQYF.

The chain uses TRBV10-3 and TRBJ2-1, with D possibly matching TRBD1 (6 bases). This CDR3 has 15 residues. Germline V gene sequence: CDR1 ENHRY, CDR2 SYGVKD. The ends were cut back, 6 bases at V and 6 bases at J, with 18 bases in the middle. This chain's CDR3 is CAISHLELRGNEQFF. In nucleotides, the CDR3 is TGTGCCATCAGCCACCTAGAGCTCAGGGGCAATGAGCAGTTCTTC.

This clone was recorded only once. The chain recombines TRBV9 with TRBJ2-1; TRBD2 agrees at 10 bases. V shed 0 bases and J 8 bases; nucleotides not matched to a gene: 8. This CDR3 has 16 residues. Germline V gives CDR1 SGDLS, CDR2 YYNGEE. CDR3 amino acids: CASSVVPAGGPHEQFF. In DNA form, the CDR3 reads TGTGCCAGCAGCGTAGTCCCAGCGGGAGGGCCCCATGAGCAGTTCTTC.

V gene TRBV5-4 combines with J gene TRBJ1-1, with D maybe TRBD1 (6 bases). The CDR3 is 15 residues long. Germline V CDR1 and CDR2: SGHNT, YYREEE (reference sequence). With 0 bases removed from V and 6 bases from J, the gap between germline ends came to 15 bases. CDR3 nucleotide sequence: TGTGCCAGCAGCTTGGCGCAGGGGTTCTCTTCTGAAGCTTTCTTT. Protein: CASSLAQGFSSEAFF.

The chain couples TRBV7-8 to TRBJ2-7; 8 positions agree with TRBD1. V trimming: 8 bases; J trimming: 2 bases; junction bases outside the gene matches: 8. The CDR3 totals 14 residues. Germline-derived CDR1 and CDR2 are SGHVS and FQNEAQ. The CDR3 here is CASSGQGLTYEQYF. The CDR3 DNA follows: TGTGCCAGCTCAGGACAGGGTCTTACCTACGAGCAGTACTTC.

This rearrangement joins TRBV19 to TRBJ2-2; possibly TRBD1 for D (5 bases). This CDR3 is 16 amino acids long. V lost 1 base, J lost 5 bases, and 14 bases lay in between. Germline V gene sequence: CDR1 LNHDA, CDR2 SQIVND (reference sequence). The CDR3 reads CASSIVRVVGTGELFF. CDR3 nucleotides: TGTGCCAGTAGTATAGTCAGGGTAGTTGGAACCGGGGAGCTGTTTTTT.

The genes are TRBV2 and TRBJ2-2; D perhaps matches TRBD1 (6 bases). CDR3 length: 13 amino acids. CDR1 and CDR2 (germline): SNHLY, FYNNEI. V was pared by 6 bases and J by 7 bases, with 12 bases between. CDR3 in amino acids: CASRGARGGELFF. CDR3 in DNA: TGTGCCAGCAGAGGGGCCAGGGGCGGGGAGCTGTTTTTT.

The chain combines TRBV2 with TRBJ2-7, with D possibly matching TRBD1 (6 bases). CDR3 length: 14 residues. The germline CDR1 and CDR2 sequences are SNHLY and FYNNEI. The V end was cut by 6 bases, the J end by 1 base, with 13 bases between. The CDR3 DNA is TGTGCCAGCAGCGAACAGGGTCGGTCCTACGAGCAGTACTTC. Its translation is CASSEQGRSYEQYF.

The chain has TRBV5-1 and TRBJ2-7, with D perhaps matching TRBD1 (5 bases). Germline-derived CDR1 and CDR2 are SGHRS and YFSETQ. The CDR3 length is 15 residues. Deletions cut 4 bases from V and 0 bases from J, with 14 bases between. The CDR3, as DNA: TGCGCCAGCAGCCCGTCACAGGTTAGCTCCTACGAGCAGTACTTC. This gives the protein CASSPSQVSSYEQYF. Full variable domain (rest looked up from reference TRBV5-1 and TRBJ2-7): KAGVTQTPRYLIKTRGQQVTLSCSPISGHRSVSWYQQTPGQGLQFLFEYFSETQRNKGNFPGRFSGRQFSNSRSEMNVSTLELGDSALYLCASSPSQVSSYEQYFGPGTRLTVT.